The TCR beta chain under discussion was sequenced for a study of T cell responses to AZD1222 COVID-19 vaccine. Here immunoSEQ multiplex PCR was the method, and the copy in TCRdb shows in-frame clones only, minus some. The data contain 90,000 to 140,000 clones, 89% of them singletons. This clone was counted only a few times. The sequencing here drew on peripheral blood, taken 28 days after the second AZD1222 dose. This clonotype was sampled from an adult who received the AZD1222 COVID-19 vaccine.

The CDR3 DNA sequence: TGTGCCAGCAGCTTAATGATAGGACTGGATTCGAGCGAGCAGTACTTC. Protein sequence: CASSLMIGLDSSEQYF. The V and J genes are TRBV7-2 and TRBJ2-7; D perhaps matches TRBD2 (5 bases). Deletions cut 2 bases from V and 6 bases from J, with 20 bases between. This CDR3 region has 16 residues. CDR1 is SGHTA, CDR2 FQGNSA, per germline.